The TCR beta chain under discussion was sequenced for a study of control samples from healthy donors and cancer patients. Profiling relied on immunoSEQ multiplex PCR, and the TCRdb table lists in-frame clones only, not all of them. The sample yields approximately 88,000 clones, approximately 89% seen once. This CDR3 is 13 amino acids long. Trimming took off 6 bases at V and 7 bases at J, with 15 bases between the two ends. Germline V gives CDR1 MDHEN, CDR2 SYDVKM. V and J are TRBV28 and TRBJ2-5; no firm D call. This sequence originates from a woman aged 25 to 39 in good health. The source material was blood. For the CDR3, the DNA is TGTGCCAGCAGGGCTCCCCCCCCAGGGACCCAGTACTTC. As protein: CASRAPPPGTQYF.